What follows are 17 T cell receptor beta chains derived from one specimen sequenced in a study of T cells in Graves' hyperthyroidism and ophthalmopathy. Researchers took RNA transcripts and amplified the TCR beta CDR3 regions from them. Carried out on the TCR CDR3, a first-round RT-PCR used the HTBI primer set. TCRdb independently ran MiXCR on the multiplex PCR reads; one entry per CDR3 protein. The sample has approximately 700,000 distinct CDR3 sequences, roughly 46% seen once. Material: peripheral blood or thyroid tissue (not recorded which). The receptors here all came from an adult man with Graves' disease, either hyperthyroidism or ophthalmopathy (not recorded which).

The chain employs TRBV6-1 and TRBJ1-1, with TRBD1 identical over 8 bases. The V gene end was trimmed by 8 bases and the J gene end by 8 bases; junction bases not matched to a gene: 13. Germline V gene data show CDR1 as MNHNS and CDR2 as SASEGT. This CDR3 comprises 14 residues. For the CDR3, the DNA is TGTGCCAGCGGGGACAGGCGGCCGGCTATCGAAGCTTTCTTT. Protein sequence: CASGDRRPAIEAFF.

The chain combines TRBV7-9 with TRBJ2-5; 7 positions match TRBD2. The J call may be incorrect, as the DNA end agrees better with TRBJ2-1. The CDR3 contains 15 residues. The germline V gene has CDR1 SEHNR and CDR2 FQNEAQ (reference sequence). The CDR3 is CASSLAAGADNEQFF. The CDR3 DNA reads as TGTGCCAGCAGCTTGGCGGCGGGAGCCGACAATGAGCAGTTCTTC.

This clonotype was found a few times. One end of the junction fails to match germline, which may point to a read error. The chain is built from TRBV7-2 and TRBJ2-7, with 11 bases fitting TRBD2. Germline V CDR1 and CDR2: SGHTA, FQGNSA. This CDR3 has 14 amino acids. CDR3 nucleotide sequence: TGTGCCAGCAGTTTATCGGCTAGCGGGAGGAAAGGCAACTTC. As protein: CASSLSASGRKGNF.

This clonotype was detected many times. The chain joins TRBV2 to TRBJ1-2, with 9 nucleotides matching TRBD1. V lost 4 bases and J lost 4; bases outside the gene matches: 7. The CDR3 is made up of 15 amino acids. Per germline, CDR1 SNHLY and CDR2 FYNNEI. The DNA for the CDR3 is TGTGCCAGCAGTGCCACAGGGGGCTCTTCCTATGGCTACACCTTC. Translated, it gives CASSATGGSSYGYTF.

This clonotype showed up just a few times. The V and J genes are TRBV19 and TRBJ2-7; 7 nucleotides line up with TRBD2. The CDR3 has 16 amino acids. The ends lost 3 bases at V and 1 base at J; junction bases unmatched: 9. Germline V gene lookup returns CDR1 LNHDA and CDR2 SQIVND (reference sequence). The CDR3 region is CASSMSGAGVSYEQYF. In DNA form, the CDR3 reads TGTGCCAGTAGTATGAGCGGGGCTGGCGTTTCCTACGAGCAGTACTTC.

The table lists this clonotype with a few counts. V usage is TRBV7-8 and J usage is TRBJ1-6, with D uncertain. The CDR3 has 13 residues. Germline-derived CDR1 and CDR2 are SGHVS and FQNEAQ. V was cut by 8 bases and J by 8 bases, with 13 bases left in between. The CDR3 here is CASGPSFDSPLHF. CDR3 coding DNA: TGTGCCAGCGGACCTTCGTTTGATTCACCCCTCCACTTT.

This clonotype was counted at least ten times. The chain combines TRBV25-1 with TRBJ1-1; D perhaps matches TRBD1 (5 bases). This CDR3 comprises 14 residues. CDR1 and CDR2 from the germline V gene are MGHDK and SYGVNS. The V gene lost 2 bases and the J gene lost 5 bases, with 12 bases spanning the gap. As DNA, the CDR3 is TGTGCCAGCAGTGAAACGGGCAGGGTGACTGAAGCTTTCTTT. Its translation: CASSETGRVTEAFF. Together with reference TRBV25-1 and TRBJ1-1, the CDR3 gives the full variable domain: EADIYQTPRYLVIGTGKKITLECSQTMGHDKMYWYQQDPGMELHLIHYSYGVNSTEKGDLSSESTVSRIRTEHFPLTLESARPSHTSQYLCASSETGRVTEAFFGQGTRLTVV.

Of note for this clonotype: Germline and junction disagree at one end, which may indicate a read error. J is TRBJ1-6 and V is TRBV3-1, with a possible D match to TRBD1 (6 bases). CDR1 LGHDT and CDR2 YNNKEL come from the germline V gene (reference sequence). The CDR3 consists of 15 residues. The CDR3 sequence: CASSVDPGESSPPHF. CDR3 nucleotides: TGTGCCAGCAGCGTAGATCCAGGGGAGAGTTCACCCCCCCACTTT.

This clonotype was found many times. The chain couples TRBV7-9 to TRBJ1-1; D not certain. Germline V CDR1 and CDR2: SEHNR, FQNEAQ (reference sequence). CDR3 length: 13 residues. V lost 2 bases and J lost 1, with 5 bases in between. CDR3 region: CASSLNRNTEAFF. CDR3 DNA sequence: TGTGCCAGCAGCTTAAACAGGAACACTGAAGCTTTCTTT.

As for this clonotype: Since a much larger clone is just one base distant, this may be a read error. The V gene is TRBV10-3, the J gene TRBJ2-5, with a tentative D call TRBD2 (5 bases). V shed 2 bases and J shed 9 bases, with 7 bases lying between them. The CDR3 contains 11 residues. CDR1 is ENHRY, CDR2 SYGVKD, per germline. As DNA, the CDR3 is TGTGCCATCAGTGAGGGGGAGTCCCAGTACTTC. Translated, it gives CAISEGESQYF.

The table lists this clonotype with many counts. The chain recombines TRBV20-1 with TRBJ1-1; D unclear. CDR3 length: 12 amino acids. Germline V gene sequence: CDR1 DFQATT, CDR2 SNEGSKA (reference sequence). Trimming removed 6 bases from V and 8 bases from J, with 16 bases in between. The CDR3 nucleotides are TGCAGTGCGACCCCCGTTGGTGGCGAAGCTTTCTTT. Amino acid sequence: CSATPVGGEAFF.

CDR3 loop: CASSLGVWPLHF. In nucleotides, the CDR3 is TGCGCCAGCAGCTTGGGGGTTTGGCCCCTCCACTTT. The genes are TRBV5-1 and TRBJ1-6, with no clear D. The germline V and J ends were trimmed by 0 bases and 13 bases, with 8 bases remaining between them. CDR3 length: 12 amino acids. CDR1 is SGHRS and CDR2 is YFSETQ in the germline V gene.

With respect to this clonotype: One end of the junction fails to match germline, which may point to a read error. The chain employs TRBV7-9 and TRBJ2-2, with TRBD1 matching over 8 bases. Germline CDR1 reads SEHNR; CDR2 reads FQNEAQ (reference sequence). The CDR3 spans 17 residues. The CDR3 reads CASTLRAGTGPTGELFF. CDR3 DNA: TGTGCCAGCACCTTACGGGCCGGGACAGGTCCCACCGGGGAGCTGTTTTTT.

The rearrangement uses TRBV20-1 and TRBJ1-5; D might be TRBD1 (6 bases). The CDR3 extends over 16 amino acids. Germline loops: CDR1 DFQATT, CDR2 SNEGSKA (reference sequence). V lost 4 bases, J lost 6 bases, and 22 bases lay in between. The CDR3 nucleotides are TGCAGTGCTACCCGGACAGTAGGGCCCCGAAGTCAGCCCCAGCATTTT. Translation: CSATRTVGPRSQPQHF.

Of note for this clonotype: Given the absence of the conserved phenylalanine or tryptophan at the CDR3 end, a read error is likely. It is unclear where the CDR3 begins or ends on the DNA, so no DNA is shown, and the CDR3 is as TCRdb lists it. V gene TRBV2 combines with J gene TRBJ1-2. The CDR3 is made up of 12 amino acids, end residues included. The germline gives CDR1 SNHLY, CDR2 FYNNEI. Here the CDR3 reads CASSERGYGYTV.

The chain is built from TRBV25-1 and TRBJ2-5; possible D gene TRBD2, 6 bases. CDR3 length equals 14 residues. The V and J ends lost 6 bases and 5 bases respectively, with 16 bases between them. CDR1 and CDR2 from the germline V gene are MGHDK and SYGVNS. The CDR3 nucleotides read TGTGCCAGCAGCTACGTAGCGGACCCGGAGACCCAGTACTTC. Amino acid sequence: CASSYVADPETQYF.

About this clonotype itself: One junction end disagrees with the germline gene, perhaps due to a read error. In DNA, the CDR3 is TGTGCCGCCAGCAGAGATAGGGACAGGGGCACTGAAGCTCTCTTT. Translation: CAASRDRDRGTEALF. The V and J genes are TRBV15 and TRBJ1-1, with 10 bases lining up with TRBD1. The CDR3 runs to 15 residues. The germline V gene encodes CDR1 LNHNV and CDR2 YYDKDF (reference sequence).